The 9 T cell receptor beta chains given below trace back to one sample, sequenced in a study of blood T cells in healthy people across ages (dated by TCRdb to between 2015 and 2017). Library construction relied on 5' RACE. TCRdb shows the sequencer as Illumina HiSeq 2500. The second PCR ran for roughly 7 to 12 cycles and used a J-beta primer mix along with a sample-barcoded 5' primer. TCRdb reprocessing: public reads trimmed at Q25 with fastp, clones called with MiXCR, in-frame beta chains kept. Every entry covers one CDR3 protein and lists the most common genes and DNA from its rows. The sample records hundreds of thousands of distinct CDR3 sequences, around 21% of which are singletons. The top ten hold roughly 3.6% of the sample. Sequenced input: blood. The receptors stem from a man between 65 and 85 years old in good health.

This clonotype occurred a few times. The chain links TRBV12-3 or TRBV12-4 to TRBJ2-4; a possible D gene is TRBD1 (6 bases). Trimming shortened V by 3 bases and J by 2 bases, and 8 bases separated the two germline ends. The CDR3 has 14 amino acids. Here the CDR3 DNA reads TGTGCCAGCAGTTTCGACAGGACCAAAAACATTCAGTACTTC. Its translation: CASSFDRTKNIQYF.

The chain couples TRBV5-1 to TRBJ1-4, with no clear D. Trimming removed 4 bases from V and 0 bases from J, with 13 bases in between. The CDR3 length is 16 residues. Looked up from germline, CDR1 is SGHRS and CDR2 is YFSETQ. Written as DNA, the CDR3 is TGCGCCAGCAGCCTGATGGACCCGTCAACTAATGAAAAACTGTTTTTT. As protein: CASSLMDPSTNEKLFF. Using reference TRBV5-1 and TRBJ1-4 for the parts outside the CDR3, the full variable domain is KAGVTQTPRYLIKTRGQQVTLSCSPISGHRSVSWYQQTPGQGLQFLFEYFSETQRNKGNFPGRFSGRQFSNSRSEMNVSTLELGDSALYLCASSLMDPSTNEKLFFGSGTQLSVL.

This clonotype was counted only a few times. V is TRBV7-9 and J is TRBJ1-5; 7 bases are a match to TRBD1. Looked up from germline, CDR1 is SEHNR and CDR2 is FQNEAQ (reference sequence). The V and J ends lost 5 bases and 6 bases, in that order; junction bases with no gene match: 1. The CDR3 is 12 residues long. The CDR3 here is CASSQGVQPQHF. CDR3 bases: TGTGCCAGCAGCCAGGGGGTTCAGCCCCAGCATTTT.

This clonotype was observed a handful of times. The chain links TRBV10-3 to TRBJ1-4, with TRBD1 identical over 8 bases. The CDR3 spans 15 residues. Germline values: CDR1 ENHRY, CDR2 SYGVKD. Unmatched junction bases numbered 8, after V lost 4 bases and J lost 7 bases. The CDR3 coding sequence is TGTGCCATCAGTGTCTCCGGGACAGGAGGTGAAAAACTGTTTTTT. Translation gives CAISVSGTGGEKLFF.

The chain combines TRBV20-1 with TRBJ2-7; a possible D gene is TRBD1 (6 bases). The V end lost 3 bases, the J end lost 5 bases, and 11 bases lay between the germline ends. The CDR3 covers 12 residues. Per germline, CDR1 DFQATT and CDR2 SNEGSKA (reference sequence). This CDR3 reads CSASPQGNEQYF. The CDR3 nucleotides are TGCAGTGCTAGTCCTCAGGGGAACGAGCAGTACTTC.

This clonotype was seen ten or more times. The chain joins TRBV7-2 to TRBJ1-1, with D possibly being TRBD1 (5 bases). CDR1 and CDR2 (germline): SGHTA, FQGNSA. The CDR3 covers 14 residues. V gave up 1 base and J gave up 4 bases, with 10 bases separating them. CDR3 nucleotide sequence: TGTGCCAGCAGCTTAGGTCAGGGTTCCACTGAAGCTTTCTTT. The encoded protein is CASSLGQGSTEAFF.

The chain recombines TRBV7-2 with TRBJ2-1; 10 nucleotides agree with TRBD2. The CDR3 contains 15 residues. V lost 6 bases to trimming and J lost 3 bases; unmatched junction nucleotides: 5. CDR1 and CDR2 from the germline V gene are SGHTA and FQGNSA. The CDR3 loop reads CASRSTSGLYNEQFF. As DNA, the CDR3 is TGTGCCAGCAGGTCGACTAGCGGGCTCTACAATGAGCAGTTCTTC.

This clonotype was seen ten or more times. The chain joins TRBV15 to TRBJ2-1; no firm D call. The CDR3 has 14 residues. Germline CDR1 and CDR2: LNHNV and YYDKDF (reference sequence). V gave up 0 bases and J gave up 6 bases, with 9 bases separating them. CDR3 region: CATSRDPKSNEQFF. CDR3 in DNA: TGTGCCACCAGCAGAGACCCAAAGAGCAATGAGCAGTTCTTC.

V and J are TRBV29-1 and TRBJ2-5, with D perhaps matching TRBD1 or TRBD2 (6 bases each). The V gene lost 7 bases and the J gene lost 2 bases, with 11 bases spanning the gap. The CDR3 sequence is 12 residues long. Looked up from germline, CDR1 is SQVTM and CDR2 is ANQGSEA. The CDR3 region has the DNA TGCAGCGGCCGAGGGGGGCAAGAGACCCAGTACTTC. Its protein is CSGRGGQETQYF. Looking up the rest from reference TRBV29-1 and TRBJ2-5 gives the full variable domain: SAVISQKPSRDICQRGTSLTIQCQVDSQVTMMFWYRQQPGQSLTLIATANQGSEATYESGFVIDKFPISRPNLTFSTLTVSNMSPEDSSIYLCSGRGGQETQYFGPGTRLLVL.